What follows describes a single TCR beta chain. Its antigen is still unknown. The data were obtained in a study of shared clonotypes between healthy human individuals. Study results and caveats: Tissue TCR repertoires likely differ from these blood-only repertoires. Clonotype sharing across a few donors was observed for around 5% of naive CD4 clonotypes.

The naive CD8 subset, CD45RO-negative cells positively selected for CCR7, excluded terminally differentiated effector memory CD45RA+ cells. Libraries were prepared by immunoSEQ multiplex PCR; TCRdb keeps only in-frame clonotypes and omits some of them. The sample lists millions of clones, 85% to 95% occurring once. The CDR3 length is 14 residues. The V end was cut by 4 bases, the J end by 7 bases, with 17 bases between. The V gene's germline CDR1 is SGHVS and CDR2 FQNEAQ. V usage is TRBV7-8 and J usage is TRBJ2-7; D is tentatively TRBD1 or TRBD2 (5 bases each). What was sequenced was naive CD8+ T cells from PBMCs. This TCR was recovered from a man younger than 35 in good health. Some clones in this sample may be carry-over from other donors' samples. The CDR3, as DNA: TGTGCCAGCAGCTATCTAGAGGGGCGACGGGAGCAGTACTTC. Protein sequence: CASSYLEGRREQYF.